Presented here are 17 T cell receptor beta chains from one specimen sequenced in a study of response to subunit inactivated influenza vaccine. TCRdb itself ran the RT-PCR reads through MiXCR, one entry per CDR3 protein. This sample has some 550,000 distinct CDR3 sequences, with roughly 23% found just once. The same data also contributed to another study, on T cells expressing NK-cell markers. This second study notes: Synthesis of TCR beta cDNA relied on 5'RACE template switching carrying UMIs.

The sample in question was CD4+ T cells sorted from PBMCs, obtained about 11 days after vaccination. The receptors derive from a man over 45 who received an inactivated influenza vaccine.

This clonotype was seen only a few times. This chain connects TRBV12-3 or TRBV12-4 to TRBJ1-4, with TRBD1 as a possible D gene (6 bases). The germline V and J ends were trimmed by 6 bases and 3 bases, with 17 bases remaining between them. This CDR3 region has 16 residues. CDR3 in DNA: TGTGCCAGCAGCCCAAGGGGGGGGATGGCTAATGAAAAACTGTTTTTT. This gives the protein CASSPRGGMANEKLFF.

This clonotype was recorded at least ten times. The rearrangement uses TRBV28 and TRBJ2-1, with 9 bases identical to TRBD1. V dropped 4 bases and J dropped 6; count of bases not matched to a gene: 10. CDR1 and CDR2 from the germline V gene are MDHEN and SYDVKM. This CDR3 contains 16 residues. The chain's CDR3 is CASSSSGTGKGNEQFF. The CDR3 nucleotides read TGTGCCAGCAGTTCCTCCGGGACAGGGAAGGGCAATGAGCAGTTCTTC. Filled out from reference TRBV28 and TRBJ2-1, the complete variable domain reads DVKVTQSSRYLVKRTGEKVFLECVQDMDHENMFWYRQDPGLGLRLIYFSYDVKMKEKGDIPEGYSVSREKKERFSLILESASTNQTSMYLCASSSSGTGKGNEQFFGPGTRLTVL.

This clonotype was seen a few times. V gene TRBV28 combines with J gene TRBJ2-7, with no clear D. Germline values: CDR1 MDHEN, CDR2 SYDVKM. The CDR3 has 15 residues. V was pared by 4 bases and J by 0 bases, with 13 bases between. In DNA form, the CDR3 reads TGTGCCAGCAGTTCAGAGAGCCCCCCCTCCTACGAGCAGTACTTC. It encodes CASSSESPPSYEQYF.

This clonotype was detected only a few times. V and J are TRBV28 and TRBJ2-5, with TRBD2 identical over 12 bases. The CDR3 is made up of 18 amino acids. V lost 4 bases, J lost 0 bases, and 9 bases stayed unmatched. Germline assignment: CDR1 MDHEN and CDR2 SYDVKM. CDR3 region: CASSSTLGLAGHQETQYF. In DNA form, the CDR3 reads TGTGCCAGCAGTTCCACCTTAGGACTAGCGGGACACCAAGAGACCCAGTACTTC.

This clonotype was seen many times. This chain connects TRBV4-3 to TRBJ1-2; 7 nucleotides agree with TRBD1. V was clipped by 1 base and J by 4 bases; unmatched bases: 6. The CDR3 length is 15 residues. CDR1 LGHNA and CDR2 YSLEER come from the germline V gene. DNA for the CDR3: TGCGCCAGCAGCCAAGGGGGAAAGGGGGCCTATGGCTACACCTTC. This sequence encodes CASSQGGKGAYGYTF.

The V and J genes are TRBV24-1 and TRBJ2-7, with 8 bases lining up with TRBD2. There are 12 residues in the CDR3. Germline assignment: CDR1 KGHDR and CDR2 SFDVKD. J lost 4 bases, V lost 11 bases, and 6 bases had no gene match. CDR3: CANGGVTYEQYF. CDR3 DNA sequence: TGTGCCAACGGGGGGGTTACATACGAGCAGTACTTC.

The chain carries TRBV11-2 and TRBJ2-7; 9 nucleotides align to TRBD2. Per germline, CDR1 SGHAT and CDR2 FQNNGV. The CDR3 spans 15 residues. V lost 5 bases and J lost 6; bases outside the gene matches: 11. CDR3 protein: CASSTFGAGGGEQYF. CDR3 DNA sequence: TGTGCCAGCAGCACTTTTGGAGCGGGAGGTGGCGAGCAGTACTTC.

This clonotype was counted a few times. This chain uses TRBV25-1 with TRBJ2-7; D gene uncertain. Trimming stripped 3 bases from V and 3 bases from J, with 12 bases between. CDR3 length equals 14 residues. Per germline, CDR1 MGHDK and CDR2 SYGVNS. The CDR3 spells CASSDSGSSYEQYF. CDR3 sequence (DNA): TGTGCCAGCAGTGATTCGGGCAGTAGCTACGAGCAGTACTTC.

This clonotype was seen a few times. This chain connects TRBV6-2 or TRBV6-3 to TRBJ2-1, with D possibly TRBD2 on 5 matching bases. Trimming removed 5 bases from V and 10 bases from J, with 9 bases in between. This CDR3 contains 11 residues. The germline gives CDR1 MNHEY, CDR2 SVGEGT. The chain's CDR3 is CASSRPGEQFF. The CDR3 bases are TGTGCCAGCAGTAGACCGGGGGAGCAGTTCTTC.

This clonotype was counted only a few times. The chain uses TRBV10-3 and TRBJ2-5, with D perhaps matching TRBD1 (6 bases). V dropped 3 bases and J dropped 10 bases, with 18 bases sitting between them. The CDR3 runs to 14 residues. From germline, CDR1 is ENHRY and CDR2 SYGVKD. The CDR3 sequence: CAISDSRTARVQYF. CDR3 nucleotides: TGTGCCATCAGTGATAGTCGGACAGCAAGGGTCCAGTACTTC.

The chain joins TRBV11-2 to TRBJ1-1; 7 bases map to TRBD1. V lost 5 bases and J lost 7; bases outside the gene matches: 4. The CDR3 is 12 residues long. Per the germline V gene, CDR1 is SGHAT and CDR2 is FQNNGV. CDR3 bases: TGTGCCAGCAGCCCCAGGGGGGTTGAAGCTTTCTTT. Encoded protein: CASSPRGVEAFF.

This chain joins TRBV5-5 and TRBJ1-3, with D perhaps TRBD1 (5 bases). Germline V lookup: CDR1 SGHKS, CDR2 YYEKEE (reference sequence). The length of the CDR3 is 15 residues. With 4 bases removed from V and 4 bases from J, the gap between germline ends came to 15 bases. DNA for the CDR3: TGTGCCAGCAGCCGGGGGGACTCTGGAGGAAACACCATATATTTT. This gives the protein CASSRGDSGGNTIYF. The variable domain in full, completed from reference TRBV5-5 and TRBJ1-3, reads DAGVTQSPTHLIKTRGQQVTLRCSPISGHKSVSWYQQVLGQGPQFIFQYYEKEERGRGNFPDRFSARQFPNYSSELNVNALLLGDSALYLCASSRGDSGGNTIYFGEGSWLTVV.

Written as DNA, the CDR3 is TGTGCCAGCAGCCCAGTGTCTACGGATAAGTATGGCTACACCTTC. Its translation: CASSPVSTDKYGYTF. The chain couples TRBV5-6 to TRBJ1-2; D is undetermined. The CDR3 loop spans 15 amino acids. Germline CDR1 and CDR2: SGHDT and YYEEEE. The V end was cut by 4 bases, the J end by 5 bases, with 18 bases between.

This clonotype was counted a few times. CDR3 in DNA: TGTGCCAGCACCCCGAGGGGGGGGTTCACCTACAATGAGCAGTTCTTC. Amino acid sequence: CASTPRGGFTYNEQFF. The genes are TRBV6-2 or TRBV6-3 and TRBJ2-1; tentative D call: TRBD2 (7 bases). Trimming removed 7 bases from V and 2 bases from J, with 18 bases in between. This CDR3 spans 16 amino acids. Per germline, CDR1 MNHEY and CDR2 SVGEGT.

This clonotype was counted only a few times. The chain carries TRBV13 and TRBJ2-7, with 14 positions matching TRBD2. The trim removed 5 bases at V and 4 bases at J, leaving 13 bases unmatched. Germline V gene data show CDR1 as PRHDT and CDR2 as FYEKMQ (reference sequence). CDR3 length: 18 residues. The CDR3 DNA reads TGTGCCAGCAGCCCTGGACTAGCGGGAGGCCCGAGAGTTTACGAGCAGTACTTC. It codes for CASSPGLAGGPRVYEQYF.

This chain connects TRBV7-8 to TRBJ1-3; a weak D match, TRBD1 (5 bases). This CDR3 has 15 residues. The germline CDR1 and CDR2 sequences are SGHVS and FQNEAQ. V lost 4 bases to trimming and J lost 6 bases, with 16 bases between them. Here the CDR3 reads CASSSLGGRTNTIYF. CDR3 nucleotides: TGTGCCAGCAGCTCCTTGGGGGGGAGGACAAACACCATATATTTT.

The V gene is TRBV2, the J gene TRBJ2-7; D is perhaps TRBD1 (6 bases). Germline V gene lookup returns CDR1 SNHLY and CDR2 FYNNEI. The CDR3 has 13 residues. V was pared by 7 bases and J by 1 base, with 11 bases between. CDR3 residues: CASNTGQSYEQYF. The CDR3 DNA sequence: TGTGCCAGCAACACGGGACAATCCTACGAGCAGTACTTC. Full variable domain (outside the CDR3, taken from reference TRBV2 and TRBJ2-7): EPEVTQTPSHQVTQMGQEVILRCVPISNHLYFYWYRQILGQKVEFLVSFYNNEISEKSEIFDDQFSVERPDGSNFTLKIRSTKLEDSAMYFCASNTGQSYEQYFGPGTRLTVT.